This TCR beta chain was documented in a study of blood T cell repertoires in COVID-19 (dated by TCRdb to 2020 to 2022). Context from the whole study: Samples covering the acute and convalescent phases of COVID-19 were provided by collaborators in the United States, Italy and Spain. The prospective study material was composed of cDNA or gDNA derived from T cells, B-cell-depleted T cells, or PBMCs. Deeply sampled blood TCRbeta repertoires from subjects exposed to, actively infected with, or recovered from COVID-19 were included in the dataset. Samples came from the ongoing ImmuneRACE study (first 160 participants) plus 1,254 subjects from 6 global collaborators. Sample metadata almost always included a de-identified subject ID, COVID-19 status, age in years and sex. The repertoires were released in a freely available public database intended as a resource for research on the immune response to SARS-CoV-2. Where available, HLA class I and class II types were obtained from metadata supplied by the sample provider rather than from assay-based typing. Beyond this particular receptor, the publication reports: How much clinical and demographic metadata was included differed by source and by participant, and the metadata was provided uncurated.

Looking up the germline V gene yields CDR1 SGHRS and CDR2 YFSETQ. The CDR3 goes from the cysteine to the phenylalanine over 14 residues. Only CDR3 DNA remains: 42 bases, in frame from the first base. At the junction V is shortened by 9 bases and J by 6 bases, with 21 bases in between. Participants in the prospective study were aged roughly 18 to 95 years, lived in 24 United States geographic areas, and enrolled through a virtual design. In the prospective study, cohorts were assigned on the basis of participant-reported clinical history obtained from a screening survey and a study questionnaire. Recovered participants in ImmuneRACE Cohort 3 were defined by two consecutive negative NP/OP PCR tests, clearance by a healthcare professional, or resolution of symptoms. In the prospective study, mobile phlebotomists collected whole blood, serum and a nasopharyngeal or oropharyngeal swab from each participant. Additional blood draws and questionnaires over an approximately two-month period could optionally be provided by prospective study participants. Before DNA extraction, blood samples from the prospective study were shipped at room temperature or frozen.

The immunoSEQ Assay, a bias-controlled multiplex PCR, was used to amplify TCRbeta CDR3 regions from genomic DNA. As for how the authors treated the data: Within the assay, amplification of reference gene primers was used to estimate how many nucleated cells each sample contained. To quantify the absolute abundance of each unique TCRbeta CDR3 rearrangement, sequence reads were collapsed and filtered. For each sample, productive Simpson clonality was calculated as the square root of Simpson's diversity index over productive rearrangements. What TCRdb holds here is the immuneACCESS table cut down to in-frame rearrangements. Part of the clones is not present; checked against another copy, under half of the missing clones reflect an unresolved V gene, and the others are unexplained. Clonal size and the V and J genes are those of that table, whereas D and trimming came from the DNA. The sample data list about 180,000 clones, and 88% of these were observed just once. The ten largest clonotypes hold roughly 9% of the sample.

As concerns this clone: Its target antigen remains unknown. Base qualities are not recorded, but no much larger clone differs from it by a single base.

The clonotype comes from a woman between 18 and 30 years old who had recovered from COVID-19. Specimen: PBMCs or T cells enriched from blood (not recorded which). This receptor chain uses TRBV5-1 and TRBJ1-1, with TRBD1 perhaps the D gene, on 5 matching bases. The sequenced DNA is TGCGCCACTTCGGTGGGGGGGGGATTCGCTGAAGCTTTCTTT. It translates as CATSVGGGFAEAFF. Supplemented by the reference TRBV5-1 and TRBJ1-1 proteins around the CDR3, the complete variable domain is KAGVTQTPRYLIKTRGQQVTLSCSPISGHRSVSWYQQTPGQGLQFLFEYFSETQRNKGNFPGRFSGRQFSNSRSEMNVSTLELGDSALYLCATSVGGGFAEAFFGQGTRLTVV.